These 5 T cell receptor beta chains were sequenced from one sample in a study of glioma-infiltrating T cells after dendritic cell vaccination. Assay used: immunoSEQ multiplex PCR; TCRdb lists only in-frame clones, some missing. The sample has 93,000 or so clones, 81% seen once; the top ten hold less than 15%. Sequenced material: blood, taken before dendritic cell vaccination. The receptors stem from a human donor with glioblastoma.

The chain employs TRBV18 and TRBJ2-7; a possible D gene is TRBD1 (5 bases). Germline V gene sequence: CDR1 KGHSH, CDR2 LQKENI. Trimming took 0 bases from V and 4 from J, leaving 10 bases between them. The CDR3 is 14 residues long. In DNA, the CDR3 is TGTGCCAGCTCACCACCCGCAGGGCCATACGAGCAGTACTTC. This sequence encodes CASSPPAGPYEQYF.

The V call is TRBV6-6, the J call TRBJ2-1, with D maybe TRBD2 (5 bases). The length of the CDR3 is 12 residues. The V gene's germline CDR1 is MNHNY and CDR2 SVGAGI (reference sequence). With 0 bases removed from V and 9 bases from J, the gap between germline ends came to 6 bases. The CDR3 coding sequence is TGTGCCAGCAGTTACTCAGGGAGTGAGCAGTTCTTC. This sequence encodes CASSYSGSEQFF.

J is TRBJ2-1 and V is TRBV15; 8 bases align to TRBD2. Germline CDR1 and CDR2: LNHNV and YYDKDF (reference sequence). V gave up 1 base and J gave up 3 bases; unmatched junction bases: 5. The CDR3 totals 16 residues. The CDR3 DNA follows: TGTGCCACCAGCAGAGTAAGCGGGGGCAACTACAATGAGCAGTTCTTC. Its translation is CATSRVSGGNYNEQFF.

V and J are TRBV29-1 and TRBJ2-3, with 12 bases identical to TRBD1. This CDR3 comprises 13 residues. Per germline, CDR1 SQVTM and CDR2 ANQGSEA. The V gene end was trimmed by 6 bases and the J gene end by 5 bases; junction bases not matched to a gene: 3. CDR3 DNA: TGCAGCGTGGGACAGGGGGCGGAAGATACGCAGTATTTT. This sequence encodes CSVGQGAEDTQYF.

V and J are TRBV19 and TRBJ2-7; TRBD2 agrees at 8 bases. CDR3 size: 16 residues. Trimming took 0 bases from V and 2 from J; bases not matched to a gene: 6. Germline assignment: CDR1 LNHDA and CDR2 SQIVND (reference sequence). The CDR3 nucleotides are TGTGCCAGTAGTATAGATCGGGAGCGGGGGACCTACGAGCAGTACTTC. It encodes CASSIDRERGTYEQYF.